These T cell receptor beta chains were read from a single sample in a study of blood T cells in healthy people across ages. A single record per CDR3 protein comes from TCRdb applying MiXCR to the 5' RACE reads. This sample carries some 1.8 million distinct CDR3 sequences, about 39% of them seen once, and the ten largest clones take approximately 22%. Sequencing was performed on blood. These receptors all stem from a human donor in good health. The CDR3 runs from the conserved cysteine through the conserved F or W. Each record gives: D gene, J gene, clone size, V gene, CDR3 DNA, CDR3 protein. D genes are given only for firm matches. Clone size is shown for a subset of rows, as once, few, many or a class of expanded clone.

D gene: TRBD2
J gene: TRBJ2-5
clone size: few
V gene: TRBV9
CDR3 DNA: TGTGCCAGCAGCGTAGGAGCGGGGGGGTACCAAGAGACCCAGTACTTC
CDR3 protein: CASSVGAGGYQETQYF

D gene: -
J gene: TRBJ1-2
clone size: -
V gene: TRBV4-3
CDR3 DNA: TGCGCCAGCAGCCAAGTCTGGCGTCGTGGCTACACCTTC
CDR3 protein: CASSQVWRRGYTF

D gene: -
J gene: TRBJ2-3
clone size: few
V gene: TRBV6-5
CDR3 DNA: TGTGCCAGCTCCCCTGGGGTCGGGGTCACGCAGTATTTT
CDR3 protein: CASSPGVGVTQYF

D gene: -
J gene: TRBJ1-2
clone size: few
V gene: TRBV7-8
CDR3 DNA: TGTGCCAGCAGCTTGGGCCAAGAGGGGTATGGCTACACCTTC
CDR3 protein: CASSLGQEGYGYTF

D gene: -
J gene: TRBJ2-1
clone size: few
V gene: TRBV28
CDR3 DNA: TGTGCCAGCAGTTTATTCCGAAGCTGGGATGAGCAGTTCTTC
CDR3 protein: CASSLFRSWDEQFF

D gene: TRBD1
J gene: TRBJ1-4
clone size: -
V gene: TRBV28
CDR3 DNA: TGTGCCAGCCGTTCGACAGGGGAAGCAACTAATGAAAAACTGTTTTTT
CDR3 protein: CASRSTGEATNEKLFF

D gene: -
J gene: TRBJ2-7
clone size: few
V gene: TRBV29-1
CDR3 DNA: TGCAGCGGGGGGTTCTTGAACGAGCAGTACTTC
CDR3 protein: CSGGFLNEQYF

D gene: TRBD1
J gene: TRBJ2-7
clone size: many
V gene: TRBV2
CDR3 DNA: TGTGCCAGCAGGAGACAGGGCAACTCCTACGAGCAGTACTTC
CDR3 protein: CASRRQGNSYEQYF

D gene: TRBD1
J gene: TRBJ2-3
clone size: many
V gene: TRBV29-1
CDR3 DNA: TGCAGCGTTCAAGGACAGGTTAGCACAGATACGCAGTATTTT
CDR3 protein: CSVQGQVSTDTQYF

D gene: -
J gene: TRBJ2-5
clone size: -
V gene: TRBV29-1
CDR3 DNA: TGCAGCGTTGAGGGGACCTCAGGGGGGAAGACCCAGTACTTC
CDR3 protein: CSVEGTSGGKTQYF

D gene: -
J gene: TRBJ1-1
clone size: -
V gene: TRBV11-1
CDR3 DNA: TGTGCCAGCAGCTTACCTGGACAGTACGTAGCTGAAGCTTTCTTT
CDR3 protein: CASSLPGQYVAEAFF

D gene: -
J gene: TRBJ2-1
clone size: few
V gene: TRBV6-5
CDR3 DNA: TGTGCCAGCATGGCAGGGTACGATGAGCAGTTCTTC
CDR3 protein: CASMAGYDEQFF

D gene: -
J gene: TRBJ1-4
clone size: once
V gene: TRBV6-2/TRBV6-3
CDR3 DNA: TGTGCCAGCAGCACACGCGGAAGAGGGAATGAAATACTGTTTTTT
CDR3 protein: CASSTRGRGNEILFF

D gene: -
J gene: TRBJ1-1
clone size: -
V gene: TRBV28
CDR3 DNA: TGTGCCAGCAGTTTGGACTGGGAAGCTTTCTTT
CDR3 protein: CASSLDWEAFF

D gene: -
J gene: TRBJ2-1
clone size: many
V gene: TRBV6-5
CDR3 DNA: TGTGCCAGCAGTTACGGGCCTGACAATGAGCAGTTCTTC
CDR3 protein: CASSYGPDNEQFF

D gene: -
J gene: TRBJ2-7
clone size: -
V gene: TRBV14
CDR3 DNA: TGTGCCAGCAGCCAAGTAGGGACAACCAGCTACGAGCAGTACTTC
CDR3 protein: CASSQVGTTSYEQYF

D gene: -
J gene: TRBJ1-5
clone size: few
V gene: TRBV20-1
CDR3 DNA: TGCAGTGCTAGGCTTGGGGGCTCTTTCAATCAGCCCCAGCATTTT
CDR3 protein: CSARLGGSFNQPQHF

D gene: -
J gene: TRBJ2-1
clone size: few
V gene: TRBV7-9
CDR3 DNA: TGTGCCAGCAGCTTAGCAGGACTACTATCCTACAATGAGCAGTTCTTC
CDR3 protein: CASSLAGLLSYNEQFF

D gene: -
J gene: TRBJ1-2
clone size: -
V gene: TRBV7-2
CDR3 DNA: TGTGCCAGCAGCTCCCGTAATGGCTATGGCTACACCTTC
CDR3 protein: CASSSRNGYGYTF

D gene: -
J gene: TRBJ2-1
clone size: -
V gene: TRBV9
CDR3 DNA: TGTGCCAGCAGCGCGAAGGGGAATGAGCAGTTCTTC
CDR3 protein: CASSAKGNEQFF

D gene: -
J gene: TRBJ1-1
clone size: few
V gene: TRBV7-9
CDR3 DNA: TGTGCCAGCAGCTTCGCGGCAGGAAAGGTAGACACTGAAGCTTTCTTT
CDR3 protein: CASSFAAGKVDTEAFF

D gene: -
J gene: TRBJ2-2
clone size: once
V gene: TRBV2
CDR3 DNA: TGTGCCAGCAGGCCGGACATGAACACCGGGGAGCTGTTTTTT
CDR3 protein: CASRPDMNTGELFF

D gene: -
J gene: TRBJ2-7
clone size: -
V gene: TRBV2
CDR3 DNA: TGTGCCAGCGGTGCTTTTGAAACCGGCGAGCAGTACTTC
CDR3 protein: CASGAFETGEQYF

D gene: TRBD2
J gene: TRBJ2-1
clone size: -
V gene: TRBV7-2
CDR3 DNA: TGTGCCAGCAGCATCATGCTAGCGGGGGACACGAAGGGGCAGTTCTTC
CDR3 protein: CASSIMLAGDTKGQFF

D gene: TRBD1
J gene: TRBJ1-2
clone size: few
V gene: TRBV2
CDR3 DNA: TGTGCCAGCAGTGGACAGGGGGCGTACTATGGCTACACCTTC
CDR3 protein: CASSGQGAYYGYTF

D gene: -
J gene: TRBJ1-1
clone size: few
V gene: TRBV11-2
CDR3 DNA: TGTGCCAGCAGCAGCCAGGGCTCGAACACTGAAGCTTTCTTT
CDR3 protein: CASSSQGSNTEAFF

D gene: TRBD2
J gene: TRBJ2-3
clone size: few
V gene: TRBV7-8
CDR3 DNA: TGTGCCAGCTGCCTCTTAGATGGGGGGGTGGATACGCAGTATTTT
CDR3 protein: CASCLLDGGVDTQYF

D gene: -
J gene: TRBJ1-4
clone size: once
V gene: TRBV15
CDR3 DNA: TGTGCCACCAGCAGATCACCAGGAAAACCGTTTTTT
CDR3 protein: CATSRSPGKPFF

D gene: -
J gene: TRBJ2-7
clone size: -
V gene: TRBV3-1
CDR3 DNA: TGTGCCAGCAGCCAAGATATTCTAGTGGGGTGGAACGAGCAGTACTTC
CDR3 protein: CASSQDILVGWNEQYF

D gene: TRBD2
J gene: TRBJ2-1
clone size: few
V gene: TRBV29-1
CDR3 DNA: TGCAGCGTACGACTAGCGGGGAAATACAATGAGCAGTTCTTC
CDR3 protein: CSVRLAGKYNEQFF

D gene: TRBD1
J gene: TRBJ1-2
clone size: -
V gene: TRBV4-3
CDR3 DNA: TGCGCCAGCAGCCTAAACGACAGGGGCGATCTCTATGGCTACACCTTC
CDR3 protein: CASSLNDRGDLYGYTF

D gene: -
J gene: TRBJ2-3
clone size: few
V gene: TRBV10-3
CDR3 DNA: TGTGCCATCAGTGAGTCAGGGGAGTTGCCAGATACGCAGTATTTT
CDR3 protein: CAISESGELPDTQYF

D gene: -
J gene: TRBJ2-7
clone size: -
V gene: TRBV5-1
CDR3 DNA: TGCGCCAGCAGCCTCGGTATATTAGGCGAGCAGTACTTC
CDR3 protein: CASSLGILGEQYF

D gene: -
J gene: TRBJ2-3
clone size: -
V gene: TRBV5-1
CDR3 DNA: TGCGCCAGCAGCTTCCAGCGGCGAGACACAGATACGCAGTATTTT
CDR3 protein: CASSFQRRDTDTQYF

D gene: TRBD1
J gene: TRBJ1-2
clone size: few
V gene: TRBV7-2
CDR3 DNA: TGTGCCAGCAGCTCTTTGTCCTGGGACAGGAGTTTTAACTATGGCTACACCTTC
CDR3 protein: CASSSLSWDRSFNYGYTF

D gene: -
J gene: TRBJ2-2
clone size: -
V gene: TRBV20-1
CDR3 DNA: TGCAGTGCTTCGTCATCCGGCGGGGGCGCGAACACCGGGGAGCTGTTTTTT
CDR3 protein: CSASSSGGGANTGELFF

D gene: -
J gene: TRBJ2-5
clone size: few
V gene: TRBV6-1
CDR3 DNA: TGTGCCAGCATGTGGGAGACCCAGTACTTC
CDR3 protein: CASMWETQYF

D gene: TRBD2
J gene: TRBJ2-1
clone size: few
V gene: TRBV29-1
CDR3 DNA: TGCAGCGCCCGAGCGGGGGACTACAATGAGCAGTTCTTC
CDR3 protein: CSARAGDYNEQFF

D gene: TRBD2
J gene: TRBJ2-7
clone size: few
V gene: TRBV12-3/TRBV12-4
CDR3 DNA: TGTGCCAGCAGTTCTAGCGGGGGGCGACTAAGAGAGCAGTACTTC
CDR3 protein: CASSSSGGRLREQYF